The 9 T cell receptor beta chains below come from one sample, sequenced in a study of blood T cell repertoires in COVID-19. Repertoires were generated with immunoSEQ multiplex PCR, while TCRdb's copy carries only in-frame clones and drops some. This table holds 70,000 to 100,000 clones, around 85% found once. Sequenced: peripheral blood. Every receptor here comes from an older woman with COVID-19, enrolled during active disease.

This clone was counted only a few times. The CDR3 nucleotides are TGTGCCAGCAGTTTCGCGGGGAACACTGAAGCTTTCTTT. This sequence encodes CASSFAGNTEAFF. This rearrangement joins TRBV12-3 or TRBV12-4 to TRBJ1-1; D is ambiguous. CDR3 length: 13 residues. The V end was cut by 3 bases, the J end by 1 base, with 6 bases between.

The chain employs TRBV15 and TRBJ2-5; weak D call: TRBD2 (5 bases). Germline V gene data show CDR1 as LNHNV and CDR2 as YYDKDF (reference sequence). The CDR3 sequence is 16 residues long. V lost 1 base and J lost 4, with 16 bases in between. CDR3 protein: CATSRAGNGPGETQYF. The CDR3 DNA is TGTGCCACCAGCAGAGCGGGGAACGGTCCGGGAGAGACCCAGTACTTC.

The rearrangement joins TRBV9 to TRBJ2-3, with a weak D call TRBD2 (5 bases). CDR1 and CDR2 from the germline V gene are SGDLS and YYNGEE. This CDR3 is built from 15 residues. V lost 0 bases, J lost 0 bases, and 8 bases lay in between. This CDR3 reads CASSVVSGSTDTQYF. CDR3 sequence (DNA): TGTGCCAGCAGCGTAGTGAGCGGTAGCACAGATACGCAGTATTTT.

The CDR3 loop is CASSPTGDGYGYTF. The CDR3 nucleotides read TGTGCCAGCTCACCGACAGGGGACGGTTATGGCTACACCTTC. The chain couples TRBV18 to TRBJ1-2; TRBD1 matches 8 bases. V shed 3 bases and J 5 bases; nucleotides not matched to a gene: 5. Germline V gene data show CDR1 as KGHSH and CDR2 as LQKENI. This CDR3 spans 14 amino acids.

CDR3 protein: CASSQDLGTGGSGYGYTF. The DNA for the CDR3 is TGCGCCAGCAGCCAAGACCTCGGGACAGGGGGCTCTGGCTATGGCTACACCTTC. The gene calls are TRBV4-3 and TRBJ1-2, with 12 bases lining up with TRBD1. CDR3 size: 18 residues. The ends lost 0 bases at V and 4 bases at J; junction bases unmatched: 9. CDR1 is LGHNA and CDR2 is YSLEER in the germline V gene.

V usage is TRBV3-1 (or the pseudogene TRBV3-2) and J usage is TRBJ2-5; the match to TRBD2 covers 10 bases. CDR1 is LGHDT and CDR2 is YNNKEL in the germline V gene (reference sequence). J lost 4 bases, V lost 1 base, and 9 bases had no gene match. CDR3 length equals 17 residues. In nucleotides, the CDR3 is TGTGCCAGCAGCCAAGCCCTAGCGGGGGCGGGAGGAGAGACCCAGTACTTC. It encodes CASSQALAGAGGETQYF.

The rearrangement uses TRBV7-2 and TRBJ1-6, with TRBD1 identical over 7 bases. This CDR3 has 18 residues. The J segment lost 7 bases and the V segment lost 0 bases, leaving 12 bases of the junction unmatched. Germline lookup yields CDR1 SGHTA and CDR2 FQGNSA. The CDR3 reads CASSLAAFRTGRNSPLHF. The DNA for the CDR3 is TGTGCCAGCAGCTTAGCGGCATTCCGGACAGGACGGAATTCACCCCTCCACTTT.

Here the CDR3 DNA reads TGTGCCAGCAGTTCCCGGGGGGGAGGGACTGAAGCTTTCTTT. Protein sequence: CASSSRGGGTEAFF. The chain has TRBV5-5 and TRBJ1-1; maybe TRBD1 (5 bases). The germline gives CDR1 SGHKS, CDR2 YYEKEE (reference sequence). V was clipped by 5 bases and J by 5 bases, with 16 bases between them. The CDR3 totals 14 residues.

This chain connects TRBV7-2 to TRBJ1-6; 7 nucleotides line up with TRBD1. CDR3 length: 15 amino acids. V lost 1 base and J lost 7; bases outside the gene matches: 4. The germline V gene encodes CDR1 SGHTA and CDR2 FQGNSA. The CDR3 here is CASSLGGTDNSPLHF. For the CDR3, the DNA is TGTGCCAGCAGCTTAGGTGGGACAGACAATTCACCCCTCCACTTT.